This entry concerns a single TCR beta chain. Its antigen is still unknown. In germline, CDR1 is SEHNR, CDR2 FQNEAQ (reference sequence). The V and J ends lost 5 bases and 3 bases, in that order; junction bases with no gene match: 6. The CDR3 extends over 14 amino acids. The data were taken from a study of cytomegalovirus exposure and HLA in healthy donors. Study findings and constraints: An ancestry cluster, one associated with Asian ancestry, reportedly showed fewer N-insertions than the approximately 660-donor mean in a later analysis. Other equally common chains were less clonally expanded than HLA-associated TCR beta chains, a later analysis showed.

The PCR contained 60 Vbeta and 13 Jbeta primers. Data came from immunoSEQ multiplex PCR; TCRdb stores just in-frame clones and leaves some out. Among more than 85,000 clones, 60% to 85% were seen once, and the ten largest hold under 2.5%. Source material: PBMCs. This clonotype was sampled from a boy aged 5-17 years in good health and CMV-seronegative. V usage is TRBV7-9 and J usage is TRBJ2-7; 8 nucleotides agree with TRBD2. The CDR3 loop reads CASSASGRVYEQYF. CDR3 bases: TGTGCCAGCAGCGCGAGCGGGAGAGTCTACGAGCAGTACTTC.